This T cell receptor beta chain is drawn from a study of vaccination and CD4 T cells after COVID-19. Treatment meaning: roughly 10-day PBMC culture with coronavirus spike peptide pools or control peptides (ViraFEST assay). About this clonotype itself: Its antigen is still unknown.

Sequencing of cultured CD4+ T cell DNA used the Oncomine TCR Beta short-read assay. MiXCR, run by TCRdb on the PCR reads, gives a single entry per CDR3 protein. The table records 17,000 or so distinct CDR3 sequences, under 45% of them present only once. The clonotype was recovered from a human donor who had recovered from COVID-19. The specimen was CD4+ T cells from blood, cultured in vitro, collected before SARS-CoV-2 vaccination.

Here the CDR3 DNA reads TGTGCCAGCAGTGCCTCAAGGGCGTACCAAGAGACCCAGTACTTC. The encoded protein is CASSASRAYQETQYF. The genes are TRBV25-1 and TRBJ2-5; D remains unclear. V was cut by 4 bases and J by 0 bases, with 12 bases left in between. Germline lookup yields CDR1 MGHDK and CDR2 SYGVNS. This CDR3 spans 15 amino acids.